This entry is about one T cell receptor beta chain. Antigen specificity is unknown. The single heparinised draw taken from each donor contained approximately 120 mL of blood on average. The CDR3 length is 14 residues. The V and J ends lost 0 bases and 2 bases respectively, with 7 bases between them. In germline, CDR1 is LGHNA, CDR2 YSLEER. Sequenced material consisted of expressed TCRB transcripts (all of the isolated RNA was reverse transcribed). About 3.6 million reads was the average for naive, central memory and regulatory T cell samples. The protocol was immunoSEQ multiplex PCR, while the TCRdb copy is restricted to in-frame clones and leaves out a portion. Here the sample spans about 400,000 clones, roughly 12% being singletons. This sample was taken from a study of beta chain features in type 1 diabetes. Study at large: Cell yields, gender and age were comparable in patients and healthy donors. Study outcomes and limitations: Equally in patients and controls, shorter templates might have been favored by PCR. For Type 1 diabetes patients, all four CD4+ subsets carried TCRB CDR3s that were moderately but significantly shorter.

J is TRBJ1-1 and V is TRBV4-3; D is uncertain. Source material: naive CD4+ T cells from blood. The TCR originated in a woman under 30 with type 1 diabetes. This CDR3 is CASSQEITNTEAFF. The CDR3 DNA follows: TGCGCCAGCAGCCAAGAAATAACAAACACTGAAGCTTTCTTT.